This T cell receptor beta chain was sequenced for a study of blood T cell repertoires in COVID-19. The overall study: PBMCs, B-cell-depleted T cells, or T cells provided the cDNA or gDNA that made up the material.

This CDR3 spans 12 amino acids. The V and J ends lost 7 bases and 6 bases respectively, with 12 bases between them. CDR1 and CDR2 from the germline V gene are MNHEY and SVGAGI. Original analysis: Amplified reference gene primers provided the basis for estimating nucleated cell counts. Clones were sequenced by immunoSEQ multiplex PCR, and TCRdb holds only the in-frame ones, with some missing. V, J and clone size are those of that table, while D and trimming were read from the DNA. Counted here are 100,000 to 150,000 clones, over 75% occurring once; the ten biggest clones make up around 3.4%. This TCR came from a woman in her sixties with acute or convalescent COVID-19. The gene calls are TRBV6-5 and TRBJ1-1; no clear D gene. Sequencing input: peripheral blood. CDR3 sequence reads: CASNTLSAEAFF. For the CDR3, the DNA is TGTGCCAGCAATACCCTAAGCGCTGAAGCTTTCTTT.